One TCR beta chain is described in this entry. Its antigen is as yet unknown. These data belong to a study of Tregs in tolerant kidney transplant recipients. General study findings and limits: Findings come from small patient numbers and require larger validation. Activated donor B cell expansion appeared to reveal the most relevant donor-specific TCRbeta repertoire.

Using immunoSEQ multiplex PCR, the repertoire was profiled, and TCRdb retains in-frame clones only, with some absent. The sample carries around 86,000 clones, about 91% recorded once. Mixed chimerism was transient after nonmyeloablative marrow transplants from related graft donors. Trimming took 2 bases from V and 3 from J, leaving 12 bases between them. The CDR3 is 14 residues long. CDR1 and CDR2 from the germline V gene are GTSNPN and SVGIG (reference sequence). The receptor was isolated from a human patient who received a combined kidney and bone marrow transplant. Some of the T cells might come from the graft donor. The chain recombines TRBV30 with TRBJ2-3, with D perhaps TRBD2 (7 bases). The sample here was CD4+ T cells from blood (PBMCs), taken 24 months after the transplant. The chain's CDR3 is CAWSSGRGTDTQYF. The CDR3 DNA reads as TGTGCCTGGAGTAGTGGGAGGGGGACAGATACGCAGTATTTT.